A single sample gave rise to the 5 T cell receptor beta chains below, sequenced in a study of tumour-infiltrating T cells in Burkitt lymphoma. Produced via immunoSEQ multiplex PCR; TCRdb's table is partial and in-frame only. The sample yields about 4,000 clones, 15% to 20% seen once. The specimen was tumor tissue. These TCRs come from a human donor with Burkitt lymphoma.

This clone has just one count. The V gene is TRBV28, the J gene TRBJ2-7; tentatively, D is TRBD2 (6 bases). Trimming removed 5 bases from V and 1 base from J, with 15 bases in between. The CDR3 has 15 residues. CDR1 and CDR2 (germline): MDHEN, SYDVKM. CDR3 DNA: TGTGCCAGCAGTGGAGGGGACCTAACATCCTACGAGCAGTACTTC. The encoded protein is CASSGGDLTSYEQYF.

This clone was detected a few times. This chain connects TRBV6-6 to TRBJ1-5; D call uncertain. The CDR3 runs 12 residues. Germline V gene data show CDR1 as MNHNY and CDR2 as SVGAGI (reference sequence). Trimming shortened V by 0 bases and J by 7 bases, and 4 bases separated the two germline ends. The chain's CDR3 is CASSYSGQPQHF. The DNA of the CDR3 is TGTGCCAGCAGTTACTCGGGGCAGCCCCAGCATTTT.

The chain combines TRBV9 with TRBJ1-4; perhaps TRBD1 as D (5 bases). The germline V gene has CDR1 SGDLS and CDR2 YYNGEE. Trimming left V 0 bases short and J 4 bases short, with 13 bases between. The CDR3 covers 16 residues. The CDR3 loop is CASSVEEGEHNEKLFF. The CDR3 nucleotides are TGTGCCAGCAGCGTAGAGGAAGGGGAACATAATGAAAAACTGTTTTTT.

The rearrangement uses TRBV7-2 and TRBJ2-5; D gene uncertain. Trimming took off 2 bases at V and 5 bases at J, with 6 bases between the two ends. Germline CDR1 reads SGHTA; CDR2 reads FQGNSA. CDR3 length equals 12 residues. CDR3 nucleotides: TGTGCCAGCAGCTTAACGAGGGAGACCCAGTACTTC. It specifies CASSLTRETQYF.

The table lists this clone with a few counts. This chain connects TRBV28 to TRBJ1-2, with D perhaps matching TRBD1 (6 bases). Germline V gives CDR1 MDHEN, CDR2 SYDVKM. V was shortened by 4 bases and J by 5 bases, with 17 bases between the two germline ends. This CDR3 spans 15 amino acids. This CDR3 reads CASSSLSTGKYGYTF. The CDR3 bases are TGTGCCAGCAGTTCTCTCAGTACAGGGAAGTATGGCTACACCTTC.